These 19 T cell receptor beta chains were sequenced from one sample in a study of blood T cell repertoires in COVID-19. Profiling relied on immunoSEQ multiplex PCR, and the TCRdb table lists in-frame clones only, not all of them. Of a few hundred thousand clones listed, 89% are singletons. Material: peripheral blood. Receptors were obtained from a woman in her thirties or forties who had recovered from COVID-19.

This chain links TRBV5-1 with TRBJ1-1, with TRBD1 identical over 11 bases. The J segment lost 4 bases and the V segment lost 4 bases, leaving 3 bases of the junction unmatched. This CDR3 has 14 amino acids. The germline V gene has CDR1 SGHRS and CDR2 YFSETQ. The CDR3 protein is CASSGQGAFTEAFF. DNA for the CDR3: TGCGCCAGCAGCGGACAGGGGGCTTTCACTGAAGCTTTCTTT. Looking up the rest from reference TRBV5-1 and TRBJ1-1 gives the full variable domain: KAGVTQTPRYLIKTRGQQVTLSCSPISGHRSVSWYQQTPGQGLQFLFEYFSETQRNKGNFPGRFSGRQFSNSRSEMNVSTLELGDSALYLCASSGQGAFTEAFFGQGTRLTVV.

The chain recombines TRBV5-1 with TRBJ1-1; unclear D gene. The germline V gene encodes CDR1 SGHRS and CDR2 YFSETQ. The CDR3 is 14 amino acids. Deletions cut 4 bases from V and 1 base from J, with 11 bases between. CDR3 nucleotides: TGCGCCAGCAGCCGCAGTACCGAGAACACTGAAGCTTTCTTT. This gives the protein CASSRSTENTEAFF.

V and J are TRBV24-1 and TRBJ2-2; 12 bases map to TRBD2. This CDR3 is 16 amino acids long. Looked up from germline, CDR1 is KGHDR and CDR2 is SFDVKD. The V and J ends lost 4 bases and 6 bases, in that order; junction bases with no gene match: 5. The CDR3 coding sequence is TGTGCCACCAGTGACCCCACTAGCGGGAGGCCCGGGGAGCTGTTTTTT. Residues: CATSDPTSGRPGELFF.

The CDR3 is CAWSVEGGTSRKAFF. The DNA of the CDR3 is TGTGCCTGGAGTGTAGAGGGAGGTACGTCGAGGAAAGCTTTCTTT. The chain recombines TRBV30 with TRBJ1-1, with unresolved D. Germline V gene sequence: CDR1 GTSNPN, CDR2 SVGIG (reference sequence). The germline V and J ends were trimmed by 0 bases and 9 bases, with 20 bases remaining between them. The CDR3 totals 15 residues.

This sequence joins TRBV7-2 and TRBJ1-4; unclear D gene. The germline V and J ends were trimmed by 2 bases and 8 bases, with 12 bases remaining between them. The CDR3 is 14 residues long. Germline CDR1 reads SGHTA; CDR2 reads FQGNSA. CDR3 sequence reads: CASSLTQVGEKLFF. CDR3 nucleotides: TGTGCCAGCAGCTTAACGCAGGTTGGAGAAAAACTGTTTTTT.

The genes are TRBV5-1 and TRBJ2-7; 8 bases are shared with TRBD1. This CDR3 contains 18 residues. Germline CDR1 SGHRS, CDR2 YFSETQ. The ends lost 0 bases at V and 5 bases at J; junction bases unmatched: 16. CDR3 nucleotides: TGCGCCAGCAGCTTGGCCGAACCCGGGACAGGATTACGCCACGAGCAGTACTTC. It yields the protein CASSLAEPGTGLRHEQYF.

V is TRBV5-1 and J is TRBJ2-3, with D tentatively TRBD1 (6 bases). CDR3 length: 16 amino acids. Trimming stripped 3 bases from V and 0 bases from J, with 14 bases between. Germline V gives CDR1 SGHRS, CDR2 YFSETQ. CDR3 in amino acids: CASSWETGRSTDTQYF. The CDR3 nucleotides are TGCGCCAGCAGCTGGGAAACAGGGCGAAGCACAGATACGCAGTATTTT.

V and J are TRBV27 and TRBJ1-2; TRBD1 matches 7 bases. This CDR3 spans 19 amino acids. Per germline, CDR1 MNHEY and CDR2 SMNVEV (reference sequence). Trimming took 3 bases from V and 3 from J; bases not matched to a gene: 19. CDR3 coding DNA: TGTGCCAGCAGTTTTTCCGCCCCTCTCCCGGGACAGATACACTATGGCTACACCTTC. Translated: CASSFSAPLPGQIHYGYTF.

This clone was seen a handful of times. This chain connects TRBV7-3 to TRBJ2-1; D perhaps matches TRBD2 (6 bases). Germline CDR1 SGHTA, CDR2 FQGTGA. This CDR3 has 16 amino acids. Trimming took 4 bases from V and 4 from J, leaving 17 bases between them. CDR3 sequence reads: CASSSSGSTRYNEQFF. CDR3 bases: TGTGCCAGCAGCTCCTCCGGGAGCACGCGGTACAATGAGCAGTTCTTC.

The J gene is TRBJ2-1, the V gene TRBV6-1, with D perhaps TRBD2 (6 bases). The CDR3 covers 16 residues. Germline assignment: CDR1 MNHNS and CDR2 SASEGT. Trimming stripped 2 bases from V and 5 bases from J, with 16 bases between. CDR3 DNA sequence: TGTGCCAGCAGTGAAATCCCGGGACTTAGCCACAATGAGCAGTTCTTC. Its protein is CASSEIPGLSHNEQFF.

The rearrangement joins TRBV19 to TRBJ2-6; possible D gene TRBD2, 6 bases. The ends were cut back, 3 bases at V and 2 bases at J, with 8 bases in the middle. Germline values: CDR1 LNHDA, CDR2 SQIVND (reference sequence). The CDR3 covers 15 residues. The CDR3 loop reads CASSIWGAGANVLTF. The DNA of the CDR3 is TGTGCCAGTAGTATTTGGGGGGCTGGGGCCAACGTCCTGACTTTC.

The chain recombines TRBV2 with TRBJ2-7, with 7 bases aligning to TRBD2. Germline assignment: CDR1 SNHLY and CDR2 FYNNEI. V gave up 1 base and J gave up 0 bases; unmatched junction bases: 12. The CDR3 runs to 18 residues. This chain's CDR3 is CASSEGGALLAVSYEQYF. As DNA, the CDR3 is TGTGCCAGCAGTGAAGGTGGGGCCCTCCTAGCGGTCTCCTACGAGCAGTACTTC.

The V gene is TRBV6-6, the J gene TRBJ2-7, with D uncertain. The V gene lost 2 bases and the J gene lost 1 base, with 9 bases spanning the gap. Germline loops: CDR1 MNHNY, CDR2 SVGAGI (reference sequence). CDR3 size: 14 residues. The CDR3 nucleotides are TGTGCCAGCAGTTACCTGGTCGGTTCCTACGAGCAGTACTTC. Translated: CASSYLVGSYEQYF.

J is TRBJ2-1 and V is TRBV7-2; TRBD2 aligns across 7 bases. Germline trimming cut 3 bases from V and 4 bases from J; bases unmatched to any gene: 9. The CDR3 covers 16 residues. Germline CDR1 SGHTA, CDR2 FQGNSA. The DNA of the CDR3 is TGTGCCAGCAGCTTGACGGCGGGAGTTTTTTACAATGAGCAGTTCTTC. Its translation is CASSLTAGVFYNEQFF. Full variable domain (missing parts from reference TRBV7-2 and TRBJ2-1): GAGVSQSPSNKVTEKGKDVELRCDPISGHTALYWYRQSLGQGLEFLIYFQGNSAPDKSGLPSDRFSAERTGGSVSTLTIQRTQQEDSAVYLCASSLTAGVFYNEQFFGPGTRLTVL.

This chain connects TRBV13 to TRBJ2-3, with D tentatively TRBD2 (5 bases). Trimming took 8 bases from V and 6 from J, leaving 15 bases between them. This CDR3 has 13 amino acids. Germline CDR1 reads PRHDT; CDR2 reads FYEKMQ (reference sequence). The CDR3 DNA reads TGTGCCAGCTATTCTTCGGGGTTGGATACGCAGTATTTT. Its protein product is CASYSSGLDTQYF. Full variable domain (outside the CDR3, taken from reference TRBV13 and TRBJ2-3): AAGVIQSPRHLIKEKRETATLKCYPIPRHDTVYWYQQGPGQDPQFLISFYEKMQSDKGSIPDRFSAQQFSDYHSELNMSSLELGDSALYFCASYSSGLDTQYFGPGTRLTVL.

This chain joins TRBV30 and TRBJ1-3, with D hard to call. CDR3 length: 12 residues. Trimming cost V 2 bases and J 4 bases, with 6 bases left between them. Looked up from germline, CDR1 is GTSNPN and CDR2 is SVGIG (reference sequence). This CDR3 reads CAWSIAGNTIYF. The CDR3 DNA sequence: TGTGCCTGGAGTATCGCGGGAAACACCATATATTTT. The complete variable domain, with remaining parts taken from reference TRBV30 and TRBJ1-3, reads SQTIHQWPATLVQPVGSPLSLECTVEGTSNPNLYWYRQAAGRGLQLLFYSVGIGQISSEVPQNLSASRPQDRQFILSSKKLLLSDSGFYLCAWSIAGNTIYFGEGSWLTVV.

The CDR3 coding sequence is TGTGCCAGCAGCTTAGACCGCGTTCTACCCCCCTACGAGCAGTACTTC. Its protein product is CASSLDRVLPPYEQYF. The V call is TRBV7-2, the J call TRBJ2-7; D unresolved. Trimming left V 1 base short and J 2 bases short, with 15 bases between. Germline V CDR1 and CDR2: SGHTA, FQGNSA. The CDR3 loop spans 16 amino acids.

The rearrangement joins TRBV27 to TRBJ2-7; 11 bases map to TRBD2. CDR1 and CDR2 (germline): MNHEY, SMNVEV (reference sequence). Trimming took 5 bases from V and 7 from J; bases not matched to a gene: 1. This CDR3 has 12 residues. The CDR3 bases are TGTGCCAGCAGTCTAGCGGGAGGAGAGCAGTACTTC. Protein product: CASSLAGGEQYF.

The DNA of the CDR3 is TGCGCCAGCAGCACCCCGGGACAGCGCAATTCACCCCTCCACTTT. This gives the protein CASSTPGQRNSPLHF. The gene calls are TRBV5-1 and TRBJ1-6; 7 bases line up with TRBD1. The ends lost 4 bases at V and 7 bases at J; junction bases unmatched: 8. Germline values: CDR1 SGHRS, CDR2 YFSETQ. The CDR3 totals 15 residues.